The entry below gives a single T cell receptor (beta chain) sequence along with its context. This sample is drawn from a study of blood T cell repertoires in COVID-19. Study context: PBMCs, B-cell-depleted T cells, or T cells provided the cDNA or gDNA that made up the material.

This CDR3 is built from 15 residues. Trimming removed 0 bases at V and 2 bases at J, with 8 bases between. Germline V CDR1 and CDR2: MNHEY, SVGEGT. Sequencing used immunoSEQ multiplex PCR; TCRdb keeps in-frame clones, though not all of them. Among 15,000 to 16,000 clones, approximately 83% were seen once, and the ten largest hold 35%. Sample: peripheral blood. J is TRBJ1-5 and V is TRBV6-2 or TRBV6-3; D is perhaps TRBD1 (6 bases). The receptor comes from a man in his sixties or seventies in a cohort sampled during active COVID-19. Here the CDR3 reads CASSYSRQGNQPQHF. The CDR3 coding sequence is TGTGCCAGCAGTTACTCGAGACAGGGCAATCAGCCCCAGCATTTT.